The following is a T cell receptor beta chain sequence with its context. The antigen is undetermined. This may stem from a read error, because a much larger clone lies one nucleotide away. These data belong to a study of neurological immune-mediated disorders. General study points: No expanded-clone CDR3 amino acid sequence recurred across subjects, suggesting private TCR-beta repertoires. The level of TCR clonal expansion was highest in patients with HTLV-1-associated myelopathy and lowest in multiple sclerosis, where it fell below the level seen in healthy controls.

Germline V gene sequence: CDR1 MGHDK, CDR2 SYGVNS. The CDR3 extends over 13 amino acids. V lost 2 bases, J lost 2 bases, and 6 bases lay in between. 5'RACE with 10-nucleotide random UMIs generated the cDNA. TCRdb reanalysed the 5' RACE reads using MiXCR and keeps one entry per CDR3 protein. The table includes around 90,000 distinct CDR3 sequences, less than 15% detected once. Time point in this sample: longitudinal time-point 2. The unsorted libraries were made from 2 million PBMCs kept at -80 C. This TCR came from a female donor with HTLV-1-associated myelopathy (HAM/TSP). The sample comprised PBMCs. The genes are TRBV25-1 and TRBJ2-5; D may be TRBD1 or TRBD2 (5 bases each). CDR3 residues: CASSEGGQETQYF. The CDR3, as DNA: TGTGCCAGCAGTGAAGGGGGACAAGAGACCCAGTACTTC.